Listed here are 32 T cell receptor beta chains from one sample, sequenced in a study of OX40 agonist ivuxolimab in advanced cancers. Generated by immunoSEQ multiplex PCR, the TCRdb table keeps only in-frame clones and is missing some. The data contain approximately 92,000 clones, more than 95% of them seen just once; the ten biggest clones take up 2%. Sequenced here: CD4+ or CD8+ T cells sorted from blood, sampled in a trial of the OX40 agonist ivuxolimab. Receptor source: an adult with an advanced solid tumor such as melanoma, head and neck, liver or kidney cancer.

This sequence joins TRBV6-1 and TRBJ2-5; 7 bases line up with TRBD1. In germline, CDR1 is MNHNS, CDR2 SASEGT. V shed 2 bases and J 1 base; nucleotides not matched to a gene: 10. The CDR3 length is 17 residues. This chain's CDR3 is CASSEQSLRTGQETQYF. Written as DNA, the CDR3 is TGTGCCAGCAGTGAACAAAGCCTTAGGACAGGCCAAGAGACCCAGTACTTC.

The rearrangement uses TRBV2 and TRBJ1-2; D uncertain. CDR1 is SNHLY and CDR2 is FYNNEI in the germline V gene. Trimming removed 6 bases at V and 0 bases at J, with 8 bases between. The CDR3 totals 13 residues. The CDR3 is CASSPGTNYGYTF. The CDR3 bases are TGTGCCAGCAGCCCGGGAACTAACTATGGCTACACCTTC.

The chain joins TRBV7-8 to TRBJ2-1, with D possibly called TRBD1 or TRBD2 (9 bases each). V was trimmed by 6 bases and J by 5 bases, leaving 32 bases between them. The CDR3 extends over 20 amino acids. Germline V gene sequence: CDR1 SGHVS, CDR2 FQNEAQ. CDR3 region: CASRNLAGTGLLAGNNEQFF. The CDR3 bases are TGTGCCAGCAGGAATTTAGCCGGGACAGGGCTCCTAGCGGGAAACAATGAGCAGTTCTTC.

The chain couples TRBV19 to TRBJ2-1; 13 bases are a match to TRBD2. The J segment lost 0 bases and the V segment lost 5 bases, leaving 4 bases of the junction unmatched. Germline V gene data show CDR1 as LNHDA and CDR2 as SQIVND (reference sequence). The CDR3 sequence is 17 residues long. The CDR3 DNA follows: TGTGCCAGTAGTGTGACTAGCGGGAGGACCTCCTACAATGAGCAGTTCTTC. Translating it yields CASSVTSGRTSYNEQFF.

The V call is TRBV7-8, the J call TRBJ2-5, with 7 bases lining up with TRBD1. The CDR3 has 16 residues. From germline, CDR1 is SGHVS and CDR2 FQNEAQ. With 4 bases clipped from V and 7 bases from J, the junction kept 15 bases outside the gene matches. The CDR3 loop reads CASSWPLGTADMTQYF. DNA for the CDR3: TGTGCCAGCAGCTGGCCCTTGGGGACAGCAGACATGACCCAGTACTTC.

V is TRBV7-9 and J is TRBJ2-3; D ambiguous. The length of the CDR3 is 15 residues. V gave up 0 bases and J gave up 4 bases, with 11 bases separating them. The germline V gene encodes CDR1 SEHNR and CDR2 FQNEAQ (reference sequence). The CDR3 region is CASSLAEGYADTQYF. The CDR3 nucleotides read TGTGCCAGCAGCTTAGCCGAAGGGTATGCAGATACGCAGTATTTT.

This chain links TRBV7-9 with TRBJ2-1; 14 nucleotides line up with TRBD2. Germline lookup yields CDR1 SEHNR and CDR2 FQNEAQ (reference sequence). The V segment lost 5 bases and the J segment 7 bases; nucleotides outside the gene matches: 10. The CDR3 is 17 residues long. CDR3 sequence: CASSPSGLAGVKNEQFF. DNA of the CDR3: TGTGCCAGCAGCCCTTCGGGACTAGCGGGAGTAAAGAATGAGCAGTTCTTC.

The CDR3 DNA reads TGTGCCAGCAGCACCCACACTAGCGGGCTCTACAATGAGCAGTTCTTC. Encoded protein: CASSTHTSGLYNEQFF. The chain employs TRBV7-9 and TRBJ2-1; TRBD2 agrees at 9 bases. The length of the CDR3 is 16 residues. The germline V gene encodes CDR1 SEHNR and CDR2 FQNEAQ (reference sequence). Unmatched junction bases numbered 8, after V lost 5 bases and J lost 3 bases.

This rearrangement joins TRBV7-9 to TRBJ1-1, with D possibly matching TRBD1 (6 bases). The V end lost 2 bases, the J end lost 1 base, and 11 bases lay between the germline ends. Germline V lookup: CDR1 SEHNR, CDR2 FQNEAQ (reference sequence). There are 15 residues in the CDR3. CDR3 region: CASSLYREGNTEAFF. CDR3 sequence (DNA): TGTGCCAGCAGCTTATACAGGGAGGGGAACACTGAAGCTTTCTTT.

The V call is TRBV29-1, the J call TRBJ1-2; D uncertain. The CDR3 is made up of 13 amino acids. Looked up from germline, CDR1 is SQVTM and CDR2 is ANQGSEA. Trimming stripped 3 bases from V and 4 bases from J, with 12 bases between. In nucleotides, the CDR3 is TGCAGCGTTGATCGCCCGGGGTTCTATGGCTACACCTTC. This gives the protein CSVDRPGFYGYTF.

The V and J genes are TRBV6-5 and TRBJ1-2; the D gene is possibly TRBD1 (6 bases). With 5 bases removed from V and 3 bases from J, the gap between germline ends came to 13 bases. The CDR3 has 14 amino acids. Germline values: CDR1 MNHEY, CDR2 SVGAGI. CDR3 in DNA: TGTGCCAGCAGTGCCAGGGGTTCTGACTATGGCTACACCTTC. It codes for CASSARGSDYGYTF.

This chain uses TRBV4-3 with TRBJ2-1; unclear D gene. Between the trimmed V and J ends, which lost 1 base and 10 bases, there was a span of 11 bases. The germline gives CDR1 LGHNA, CDR2 YSLEER. CDR3 length: 13 residues. CDR3 sequence (DNA): TGCGCCAGCAGCCAAGGAACGTTGACGGAGCAGTTCTTC. Its translation: CASSQGTLTEQFF.

The V gene is TRBV2, the J gene TRBJ2-7; TRBD1 might be the D (9 bases). The V and J ends lost 7 bases and 0 bases respectively, with 22 bases between them. This CDR3 is built from 17 residues. The germline V gene has CDR1 SNHLY and CDR2 FYNNEI. The CDR3 bases are TGTGCCAGCACCTTAGCGGGACAGGGTAAAGGCTCCTACGAGCAGTACTTC. Translated, it gives CASTLAGQGKGSYEQYF. Drawing the rest from reference TRBV2 and TRBJ2-7, the complete variable domain is EPEVTQTPSHQVTQMGQEVILRCVPISNHLYFYWYRQILGQKVEFLVSFYNNEISEKSEIFDDQFSVERPDGSNFTLKIRSTKLEDSAMYFCASTLAGQGKGSYEQYFGPGTRLTVT.

This chain connects TRBV27 to TRBJ2-2; D is undetermined. V was clipped by 4 bases and J by 0 bases, with 6 bases between them. The CDR3 is 14 amino acids. Germline V lookup: CDR1 MNHEY, CDR2 SMNVEV (reference sequence). In DNA form, the CDR3 reads TGTGCCAGCAGTTCCCTAGCGAACACCGGGGAGCTGTTTTTT. This codes for CASSSLANTGELFF.

CDR3 bases: TGTGCCAGCAGTACACAGGGGGCGTTGAACACTGAAGCTTTCTTT. It translates to CASSTQGALNTEAFF. This chain connects TRBV6-5 to TRBJ1-1; 9 bases fit TRBD1. The CDR3 sequence is 15 residues long. Germline CDR1 and CDR2: MNHEY and SVGAGI. Unmatched junction bases numbered 4, after V lost 5 bases and J lost 0 bases.

V and J are TRBV19 and TRBJ2-1, with TRBD2 matching over 12 bases. Looked up from germline, CDR1 is LNHDA and CDR2 is SQIVND (reference sequence). Trimming removed 1 base from V and 1 base from J; junction bases left unmatched: 8. The CDR3 has 19 residues. The CDR3 nucleotides are TGTGCCAGTAGTATAGTAGGACTAGCGGGGAGGCTATCCTACAATGAGCAGTTCTTC. The encoded protein is CASSIVGLAGRLSYNEQFF.

CDR3 amino acids: CASSSYEQYF. The CDR3 nucleotides are TGTGCCAGCAGTTCCTACGAGCAGTACTTC. This chain connects TRBV27 to TRBJ2-7; D gene ambiguous. Trimming left V 4 bases short and J 2 bases short, with 0 bases between. The CDR3 consists of 10 residues. The germline V gene has CDR1 MNHEY and CDR2 SMNVEV (reference sequence).

V usage is TRBV19 and J usage is TRBJ2-1; D is perhaps TRBD1 or TRBD2 (5 bases each). The V gene's germline CDR1 is LNHDA and CDR2 SQIVND (reference sequence). V dropped 5 bases and J dropped 0 bases, with 8 bases sitting between them. The CDR3 covers 14 residues. The CDR3 bases are TGTGCCAGTAGTCCAGGGAGCTCCTACAATGAGCAGTTCTTC. Protein: CASSPGSSYNEQFF. The full variable domain, in which reference TRBV19 and TRBJ2-1 provide the parts outside the CDR3, is DGGITQSPKYLFRKEGQNVTLSCEQNLNHDAMYWYRQDPGQGLRLIYYSQIVNDFQKGDIAEGYSVSREKKESFPLTVTSAQKNPTAFYLCASSPGSSYNEQFFGPGTRLTVL.

The chain combines TRBV6-1 with TRBJ2-7; a possible D gene is TRBD2 (5 bases). The ends were cut back, 8 bases at V and 3 bases at J, with 14 bases in the middle. The germline gives CDR1 MNHNS, CDR2 SASEGT. The CDR3 consists of 13 residues. The CDR3 DNA sequence: TGTGCCAGCTCCGCCGGGAACGGCTACGAGCAGTACTTC. Its translation is CASSAGNGYEQYF.

This clone showed up just once. J is TRBJ1-2 and V is TRBV7-6, with 11 bases that match TRBD1. CDR1 and CDR2 (germline): SGHVS, FNYEAQ. The V segment lost 4 bases and the J segment 5 bases; nucleotides outside the gene matches: 9. The CDR3 is 16 residues long. CDR3 in amino acids: CASSSLGQGAAYGYTF. CDR3 nucleotide sequence: TGTGCCAGCAGCTCACTAGGACAGGGGGCGGCATATGGCTACACCTTC.

A single count supports this clone. The V call is TRBV7-6, the J call TRBJ1-2; D possibly corresponds to TRBD1 (5 bases). Trimming cost V 5 bases and J 1 base, with 17 bases left between them. The CDR3 consists of 16 residues. Germline loops: CDR1 SGHVS, CDR2 FNYEAQ. DNA for the CDR3: TGTGCCAGCAGCCCAGAGAGGGGACCCAATAACTATGGCTACACCTTC. Residues: CASSPERGPNNYGYTF.

The DNA for the CDR3 is TGTGCCAGCAGCCCGCAGGGGGAAGGCGGGGAGCTGTTTTTT. Encoded protein: CASSPQGEGGELFF. The chain combines TRBV7-8 with TRBJ2-2, with TRBD1 identical over 7 bases. This CDR3 is 14 amino acids long. J was trimmed by 7 bases and V by 5 bases; bases with no gene match: 7. Germline-derived CDR1 and CDR2 are SGHVS and FQNEAQ.

V gene TRBV2 combines with J gene TRBJ2-3; D is uncertain. Trimming stripped 1 base from V and 6 bases from J, with 5 bases between. The V gene's germline CDR1 is SNHLY and CDR2 FYNNEI. The CDR3 is 12 amino acids. The CDR3 sequence: CASSEGWDTQYF. In DNA form, the CDR3 reads TGTGCCAGCAGTGAAGGGTGGGATACGCAGTATTTT.

The V call is TRBV11-2, the J call TRBJ1-1; D gene ambiguous. This CDR3 has 14 amino acids. CDR1 is SGHAT and CDR2 is FQNNGV in the germline V gene. V was shortened by 1 base and J by 3 bases, with 9 bases between the two germline ends. The CDR3 DNA is TGTGCCAGCAGCTTAGCCCGTGGGCACACTGAAGCTTTCTTT. Amino acid sequence: CASSLARGHTEAFF.

This chain uses TRBV29-1 with TRBJ2-2; TRBD2 matches 10 bases. The CDR3 contains 16 residues. V was clipped by 6 bases and J by 3 bases; unmatched bases: 10. In germline, CDR1 is SQVTM, CDR2 ANQGSEA. Here the CDR3 DNA reads TGCAGCGTCGGACAACGGCTAGCGGGGGACACCGGGGAGCTGTTTTTT. Amino acid sequence: CSVGQRLAGDTGELFF.

V usage is TRBV2 and J usage is TRBJ2-3; TRBD2 agrees at 8 bases. The CDR3 extends over 15 amino acids. Germline CDR1 SNHLY, CDR2 FYNNEI. V lost 7 bases and J lost 5; bases outside the gene matches: 11. The CDR3: CASKVAGGYGDTQYF. DNA for the CDR3: TGTGCCAGCAAGGTGGCGGGGGGTTATGGAGATACGCAGTATTTT.

The chain links TRBV2 to TRBJ1-6; D is uncertain. The CDR3 is made up of 16 amino acids. Trimming removed 4 bases at V and 0 bases at J, with 10 bases between. Per germline, CDR1 SNHLY and CDR2 FYNNEI. The CDR3 bases are TGTGCCAGCAGTGTCGTCGAGCTCTCCTATAATTCACCCCTCCACTTT. Translating gives CASSVVELSYNSPLHF.

V and J are TRBV7-6 and TRBJ1-4; D unclear. Trimming pared 5 bases from V and 8 bases from J, leaving 9 bases between. The CDR3 runs 12 residues. Germline V lookup: CDR1 SGHVS, CDR2 FNYEAQ. The CDR3 protein is CASSPQGEKLFF. CDR3 coding DNA: TGTGCCAGCAGCCCACAAGGGGAAAAACTGTTTTTT. The whole variable domain, filled in from reference TRBV7-6 and TRBJ1-4, reads GAGVSQSPRYKVTKRGQDVALRCDPISGHVSLYWYRQALGQGPEFLTYFNYEAQQDKSGLPNDRFSAERPEGSISTLTIQRTEQRDSAMYRCASSPQGEKLFFGSGTQLSVL.

The chain couples TRBV5-4 to TRBJ2-7, with D uncertain. The CDR3 contains 13 residues. V was clipped by 0 bases and J by 1 base, with 5 bases between them. Germline loops: CDR1 SGHNT, CDR2 YYREEE (reference sequence). In DNA form, the CDR3 reads TGTGCCAGCAGCTTGGGACGGTCCTACGAGCAGTACTTC. This translates into CASSLGRSYEQYF.

The chain joins TRBV30 to TRBJ1-1; D remains unclear. The CDR3 contains 11 residues. Germline CDR1 is GTSNPN and CDR2 is SVGIG (reference sequence). V lost 4 bases, J lost 9 bases, and 12 bases lay in between. CDR3 nucleotides: TGTGCCTGGATTCGGACCCGGCAAGCTTTCTTT. This gives the protein CAWIRTRQAFF.

The chain has TRBV9 and TRBJ1-1, with a weak D call TRBD1 (6 bases). The CDR3 has 14 amino acids. The germline V gene has CDR1 SGDLS and CDR2 YYNGEE. V was shortened by 2 bases and J by 8 bases, with 16 bases between the two germline ends. CDR3 in amino acids: CASSVGGGTSEAFF. The CDR3, as DNA: TGTGCCAGCAGCGTCGGGGGAGGGACATCAGAAGCTTTCTTT.

This sequence joins TRBV30 and TRBJ2-4, with 10 bases matching TRBD2. The CDR3 runs 15 residues. CDR1 and CDR2 (germline): GTSNPN, SVGIG (reference sequence). After removal of 5 bases from V and 6 bases from J, the junction contained 10 bases not matched to a gene. The CDR3 loop is CAWDPAGGPGNIQYF. The CDR3 DNA reads as TGTGCCTGGGACCCAGCGGGGGGGCCGGGAAACATTCAGTACTTC.